This TCR beta chain comes out of a study of cytotoxic CD8 clonotypes in ibrutinib-treated CLL. Across the study: Of the patients, over ten were relapsed/refractory, over 14 treatment-naive and 17 to 18 IGHV unmutated. Once patients had received a median about eleven months of treatment, range 6 to 36, response samples were obtained. The sample average was 255,043 productive templates and tens of thousands of productive rearrangements.

Germline lookup yields CDR1 MNHEY and CDR2 SMNVEV (reference sequence). V trimming: 3 bases; J trimming: 5 bases; junction bases outside the gene matches: 9. The CDR3 extends over 18 amino acids. The data were produced by immunoSEQ multiplex PCR, yet TCRdb's version contains in-frame clones alone and is incomplete. The sample records about 270,000 clones, 60% to 80% being singletons. This clone has a handful of counts. This rearrangement joins TRBV27 to TRBJ2-2; 13 positions match TRBD2. The receptor was isolated from a human donor with chronic lymphocytic leukemia. Specimen: PBMCs, collected at disease progression, from a patient treated with ibrutinib. This CDR3 is CASSFLPLTSGGTGELFF. CDR3 coding DNA: TGTGCCAGCAGTTTCCTTCCCCTGACTAGCGGGGGGACCGGGGAGCTGTTTTTT.